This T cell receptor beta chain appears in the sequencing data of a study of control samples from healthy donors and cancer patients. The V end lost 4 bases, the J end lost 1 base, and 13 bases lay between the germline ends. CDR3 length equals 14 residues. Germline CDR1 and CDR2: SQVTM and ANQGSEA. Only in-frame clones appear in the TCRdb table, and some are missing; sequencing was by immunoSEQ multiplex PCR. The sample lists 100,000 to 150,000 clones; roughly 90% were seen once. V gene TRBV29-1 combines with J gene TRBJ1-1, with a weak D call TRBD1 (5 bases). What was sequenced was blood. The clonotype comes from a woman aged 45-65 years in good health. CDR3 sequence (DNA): TGCAGCGTTGTCGAGGGGAGGGGGAACACTGAAGCTTTCTTT. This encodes CSVVEGRGNTEAFF.